This T cell receptor beta chain was profiled in a study of human T cells and chemical hapten exposure. TCRdb reanalysed the RACE reads using MiXCR and keeps one entry per CDR3 protein. The sample holds 95,000 or so distinct CDR3 sequences, about an eighth seen once. The trim removed 6 bases at V and 0 bases at J, leaving 7 bases unmatched. Germline V gives CDR1 MNHNY, CDR2 SVGAGI (reference sequence). This CDR3 is built from 15 residues. Time point: patch test 2, 6 weeks after DPC sensitization. The treatment: therapeutic diphenylcyclopropenone sensitization with weekly scalp DPC. There are many counts of this clonotype.

The sample consisted of whole blood, taken in connection with sensitization to the hapten diphenylcyclopropenone (DPC). The receptor was isolated from a woman between 40 and 55 years old with alopecia areata. Some clones in this sample may be carry-over from other donors' samples. The V and J genes are TRBV6-6 and TRBJ1-2; 7 bases are a match to TRBD1. CDR3 DNA sequence: TGTGCCAGCAGGCGAGACAGGGATCCTAACTATGGCTACACCTTC. This encodes CASRRDRDPNYGYTF.